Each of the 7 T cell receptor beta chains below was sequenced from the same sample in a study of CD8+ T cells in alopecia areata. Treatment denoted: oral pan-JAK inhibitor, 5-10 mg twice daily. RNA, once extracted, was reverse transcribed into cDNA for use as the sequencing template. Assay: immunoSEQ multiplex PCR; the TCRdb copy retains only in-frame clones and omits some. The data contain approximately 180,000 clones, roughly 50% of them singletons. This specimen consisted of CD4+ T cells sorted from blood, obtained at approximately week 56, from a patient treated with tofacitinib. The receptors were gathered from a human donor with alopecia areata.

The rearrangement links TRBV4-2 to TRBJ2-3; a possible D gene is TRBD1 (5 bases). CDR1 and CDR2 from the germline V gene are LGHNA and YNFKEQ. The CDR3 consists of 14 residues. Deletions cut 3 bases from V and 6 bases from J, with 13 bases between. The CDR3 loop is CASSQVGHSDTQYF. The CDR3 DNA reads TGTGCCAGCAGCCAGGTGGGGCATAGTGATACGCAGTATTTT.

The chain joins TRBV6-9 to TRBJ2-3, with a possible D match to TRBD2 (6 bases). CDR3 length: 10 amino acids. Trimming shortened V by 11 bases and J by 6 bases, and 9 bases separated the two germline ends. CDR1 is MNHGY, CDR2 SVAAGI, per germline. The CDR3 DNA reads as TGTGCCCCCCGGGGGGATACGCAGTATTTT. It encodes CAPRGDTQYF.

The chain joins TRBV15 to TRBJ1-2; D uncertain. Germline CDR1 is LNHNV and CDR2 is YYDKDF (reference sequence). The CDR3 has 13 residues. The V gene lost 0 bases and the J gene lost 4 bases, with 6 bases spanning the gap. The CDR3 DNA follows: TGTGCCACCAGCAGAGATCAAGTCTATGGCTACACCTTC. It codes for CATSRDQVYGYTF. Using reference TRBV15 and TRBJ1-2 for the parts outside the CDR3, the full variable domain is DAMVIQNPRYQVTQFGKPVTLSCSQTLNHNVMYWYQQKSSQAPKLLFHYYDKDFNNEADTPDNFQSRRPNTSFCFLDIRSPGLGDTAMYLCATSRDQVYGYTFGSGTRLTVV.

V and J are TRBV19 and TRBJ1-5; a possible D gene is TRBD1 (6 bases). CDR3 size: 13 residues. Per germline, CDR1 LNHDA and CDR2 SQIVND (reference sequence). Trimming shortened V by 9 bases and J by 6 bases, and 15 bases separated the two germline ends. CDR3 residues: CASEDSSPQPQHF. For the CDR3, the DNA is TGTGCCAGCGAGGACAGTTCTCCTCAGCCCCAGCATTTT.

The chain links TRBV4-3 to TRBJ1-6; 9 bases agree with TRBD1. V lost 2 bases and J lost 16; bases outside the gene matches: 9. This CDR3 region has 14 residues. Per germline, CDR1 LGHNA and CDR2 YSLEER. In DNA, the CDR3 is TGCGCCAGCAGCCAACCTCTCGGGACAGGGATTCTCCACTTT. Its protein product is CASSQPLGTGILHF.

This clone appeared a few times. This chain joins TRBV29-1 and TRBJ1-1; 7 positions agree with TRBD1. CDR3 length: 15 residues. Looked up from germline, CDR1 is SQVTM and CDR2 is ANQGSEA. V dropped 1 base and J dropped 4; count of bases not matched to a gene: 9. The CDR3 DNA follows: TGCAGCGTTGAAGTGACAGGGCTTGGAGTCACTGAAGCTTTCTTT. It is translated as CSVEVTGLGVTEAFF.

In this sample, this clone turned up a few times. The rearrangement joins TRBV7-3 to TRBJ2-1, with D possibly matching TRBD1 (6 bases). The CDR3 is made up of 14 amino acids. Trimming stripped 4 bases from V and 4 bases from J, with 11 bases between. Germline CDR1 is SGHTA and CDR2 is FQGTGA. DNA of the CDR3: TGTGCCAGCAGCTCGGGACACGATTACAATGAGCAGTTCTTC. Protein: CASSSGHDYNEQFF.